This T cell receptor (beta chain) was captured by sequencing in a study of CD4+ T cells in melanoma. Study-wide results and caveats: In melanoma, neoantigen-specific CD4+ T cells reportedly differed in differentiation state. CD8+ T cell, macrophage and B cell function reportedly correlated with neoantigen-specific CD4+ T cells.

CDR3 length: 14 amino acids. Trimming pared 7 bases from V and 7 bases from J, leaving 19 bases between. Germline V gene data show CDR1 as MNHNS and CDR2 as SASEGT. This clone was detected only a few times. Its antigen is unknown. Sequenced by immunoSEQ multiplex PCR; TCRdb stores in-frame clones only, minus some. The sample has 14,000 to 15,000 clones, 60% to 80% seen once. The receptor was derived from a human donor with melanoma. The sequencing input was cells from a culture (not recorded whether cultured in vitro). This chain joins TRBV6-1 and TRBJ1-2; a possible D gene is TRBD1 (5 bases). The chain's CDR3 is CASINIRGVRGYTF. CDR3 in DNA: TGTGCCAGCATTAACATTCGGGGGGTACGTGGCTACACCTTC.